This is a list of T cell receptor beta chains from one sample in a study of T cells in Graves' hyperthyroidism and ophthalmopathy. TCRdb re-derived calls from the multiplex PCR reads in MiXCR, one entry per CDR3 protein. This table has 490,000 or so distinct CDR3 sequences, approximately 23% appearing once. Source material: blood. The receptors were gathered from a woman in her 70s with Graves' ophthalmopathy. CDR3s leave out the opening cysteine and the closing phenylalanine or tryptophan.

TRBV3-1 | ASSQEKWQGAYEQY
TRBV20-1 | SARPTDRVNNYEQY
TRBV12-3/TRBV12-4 | ASSPDHSTPLH
TRBV9 | ASSVTSTSGRAGEQY
TRBV18 | ASSPTVAEAF
TRBV6-1 | ASSSSLLISSYNEQF
TRBV3-1 | ASSPILAGVSEQY
TRBV11-1 | ASSTWDFRTDTQY
TRBV7-9 | ASSFAPGYT
TRBV18 | ASSLTRGTDTQY
TRBV28 | ASREITGGAGEAF
TRBV6-1 | ASSLGLAGGVGYEQY
TRBV7-9 | ASGTSSTQQAF
TRBV11-2 | ASSLEGQGTYEQY
TRBV20-1 | SAATSGRALNSYEQY
TRBV2 | ASSEEARRGETQY
TRBV7-2 | ASSTDGRTGELF
TRBV6-2/TRBV6-3 | ASRLGGIGNQPQH
TRBV6-1 | ASSEGPRNQPQH
TRBV19 | ASRSSGRGETQY
TRBV3-1 | ASSQDPSGGGRAETQY
TRBV24-1 | ATSDVPGQPNQPQH
TRBV11-2 | ASSLVEGLYEQY
TRBV20-1 | SAREGARTEAF
TRBV6-2/TRBV6-3 | ASSYEYQPQH
TRBV2 | ASGRNIQY
TRBV10-3 | AIVSDRISGANVLT
TRBV24-1 | ATSDGPGTSGLEQF
TRBV29-1 | SVEDPRVGSYEQY
TRBV29-1 | SVETLAGGTDTQY
TRBV3-1 | ASSQDFGEAF
TRBV7-3 | ASSPARGRELF
TRBV3-1 | ASSQGASYNEQF
TRBV12-3/TRBV12-4 | ASSPGPAIYEQY
TRBV30 | AWKGGPFNEQF
TRBV11-3 | ASRRGLAYRRSTDTQY
TRBV2 | ASSEGWTQY
TRBV6-1 | ASQSRQGATWANYGYT
TRBV7-9 | ASSLVGANYGYT
TRBV12-3/TRBV12-4 | ASSFSQGAGEQY
TRBV14 | ASSQFTSGRLHEQF
TRBV30 | AWSGPNVASTLH
TRBV6-1 | ASHRGGTGELF
TRBV7-7 | ASSGTSGSSGELF
TRBV3-1 | ASSQEVATDTQY
TRBV5-1 | ASSLDVPWLETQY